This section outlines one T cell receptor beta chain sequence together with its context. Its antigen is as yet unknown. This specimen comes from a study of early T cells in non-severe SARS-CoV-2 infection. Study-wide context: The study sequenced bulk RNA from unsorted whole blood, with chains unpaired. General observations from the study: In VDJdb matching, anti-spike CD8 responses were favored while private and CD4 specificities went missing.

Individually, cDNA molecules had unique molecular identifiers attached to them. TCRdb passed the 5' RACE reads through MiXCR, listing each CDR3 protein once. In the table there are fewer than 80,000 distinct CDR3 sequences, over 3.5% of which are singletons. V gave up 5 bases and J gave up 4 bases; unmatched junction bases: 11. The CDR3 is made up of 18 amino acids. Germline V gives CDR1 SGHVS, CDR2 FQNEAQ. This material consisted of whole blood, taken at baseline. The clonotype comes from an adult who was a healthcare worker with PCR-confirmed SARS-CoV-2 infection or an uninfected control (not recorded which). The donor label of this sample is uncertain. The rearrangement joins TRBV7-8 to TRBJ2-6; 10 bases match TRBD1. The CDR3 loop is CASSHQTGGAQGANVLTF. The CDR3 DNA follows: TGTGCCAGCAGCCACCAGACAGGGGGCGCGCAAGGGGCCAACGTCCTGACTTTC.